One and the same sample provided the 26 T cell receptor beta chains below, sequenced in a study of response to subunit inactivated influenza vaccine. From the RT-PCR reads, TCRdb called clonotypes with MiXCR, one entry per CDR3 protein. This repertoire shows approximately 500,000 distinct CDR3 sequences, roughly 13% found once; its top ten account for less than 15%. Material: PBMCs from blood, obtained roughly 47 days after vaccination. These receptors were taken from a man aged 50-59 years who received an inactivated influenza vaccine.

J is TRBJ2-3 and V is TRBV14; D might be TRBD1 (6 bases). Trimming cost V 4 bases and J 5 bases, with 16 bases left between them. Germline V gene sequence: CDR1 SGHDN, CDR2 FVKESK. The CDR3 is 15 amino acids. DNA of the CDR3: TGTGCCAGCAGCCGACTCCGGGACATCCGAGATACGCAGTATTTT. This codes for CASSRLRDIRDTQYF.

The table lists this clonotype with a few counts. This chain uses TRBV7-2 with TRBJ1-1; D unresolved. Trimming shortened V by 5 bases and J by 6 bases, and 13 bases separated the two germline ends. Germline loops: CDR1 SGHTA, CDR2 FQGNSA. The length of the CDR3 is 13 residues. CDR3 in DNA: TGTGCCAGCAGCACATCGCCTGGGTCTGAAGCTTTCTTT. Protein product: CASSTSPGSEAFF.

V gene TRBV12-3 or TRBV12-4 combines with J gene TRBJ1-6; no reliable D call. This CDR3 contains 13 residues. V lost 2 bases, J lost 4 bases, and 3 bases lay in between. The DNA of the CDR3 is TGTGCCAGCAGTTTACGGTATAATTCACCCCTCCACTTT. It specifies CASSLRYNSPLHF.

This clonotype showed up just a few times. V gene TRBV6-5 combines with J gene TRBJ1-2; weak D call: TRBD1 (5 bases). The CDR3 loop spans 16 amino acids. V shed 0 bases and J shed 0 bases, with 11 bases lying between them. The germline CDR1 and CDR2 sequences are MNHEY and SVGAGI. The CDR3 sequence is CASSYSGGSTNYGYTF. The CDR3 coding sequence is TGTGCCAGCAGTTACTCTGGGGGGTCAACTAACTATGGCTACACCTTC.

This clonotype was picked up a small number of times. This chain's CDR3 is CASSVVRGGSTEAFF. Written as DNA, the CDR3 is TGTGCCAGCAGCGTAGTCAGGGGGGGTAGCACTGAAGCTTTCTTT. The V and J genes are TRBV9 and TRBJ1-1; 7 bases fit TRBD1. V was clipped by 0 bases and J by 4 bases; unmatched bases: 6. Per germline, CDR1 SGDLS and CDR2 YYNGEE. The CDR3 has 15 residues. The whole variable domain, filled in from reference TRBV9 and TRBJ1-1, reads DSGVTQTPKHLITATGQRVTLRCSPRSGDLSVYWYQQSLDQGLQFLIQYYNGEERAKGNILERFSAQQFPDLHSELNLSSLELGDSALYFCASSVVRGGSTEAFFGQGTRLTVV.

The V gene is TRBV10-3, the J gene TRBJ2-2; a weak D match, TRBD2 (6 bases). This CDR3 is 15 amino acids long. V lost 3 bases and J 0 bases, leaving 8 bases between the germline ends. Germline V gene lookup returns CDR1 ENHRY and CDR2 SYGVKD. The CDR3 is CAISETSTNTGELFF. As DNA, the CDR3 is TGTGCCATCAGTGAAACTAGCACGAACACCGGGGAGCTGTTTTTT.

This clonotype showed up just a few times. This chain links TRBV3-1 with TRBJ2-6; D not certain. This CDR3 comprises 16 residues. Germline CDR1 and CDR2: LGHDT and YNNKEL (reference sequence). V was clipped by 1 base and J by 0 bases, with 7 bases between them. The CDR3 DNA is TGTGCCAGCAGCCAAGTCCGGGTCTCTGGGGCCAACGTCCTGACTTTC. It codes for CASSQVRVSGANVLTF.

The chain has TRBV4-3 and TRBJ2-3; TRBD2 aligns across 11 bases. J lost 1 base, V lost 0 bases, and 0 bases had no gene match. The germline V gene encodes CDR1 LGHNA and CDR2 YSLEER. The CDR3 loop spans 16 amino acids. Here the CDR3 reads CASSQELAGGTDTQYF. CDR3 bases: TGCGCCAGCAGCCAAGAACTAGCGGGAGGCACAGATACGCAGTATTTT.

The table lists this clonotype with many counts. V gene TRBV7-9 combines with J gene TRBJ2-7; 11 nucleotides align to TRBD1. This CDR3 region has 16 residues. Germline V lookup: CDR1 SEHNR, CDR2 FQNEAQ (reference sequence). Unmatched junction bases numbered 7, after V lost 3 bases and J lost 3 bases. CDR3 amino acids: CASSLARGTGGYEQYF. The CDR3 DNA follows: TGTGCCAGCAGCTTGGCCCGCGGGACAGGGGGCTACGAGCAGTACTTC.

The CDR3 loop is CASSSTGTDNEQFF. In DNA form, the CDR3 reads TGTGCCAGCAGCTCCACCGGGACAGACAATGAGCAGTTCTTC. This chain connects TRBV7-3 to TRBJ2-1; 7 nucleotides align to TRBD1. The germline V gene has CDR1 SGHTA and CDR2 FQGTGA. Trimming took 4 bases from V and 5 from J; bases not matched to a gene: 5. The CDR3 contains 14 residues.

This rearrangement joins TRBV7-9 to TRBJ1-1, with TRBD1 as a possible D gene (6 bases). V lost 5 bases and J lost 1, with 14 bases in between. The germline V gene encodes CDR1 SEHNR and CDR2 FQNEAQ (reference sequence). This CDR3 is built from 15 residues. The CDR3 here is CASSHHRDRNTEAFF. The CDR3 region has the DNA TGTGCCAGCAGCCACCACAGGGATAGGAACACTGAAGCTTTCTTT. Using reference TRBV7-9 and TRBJ1-1 for the parts outside the CDR3, the full variable domain is DTGVSQNPRHKITKRGQNVTFRCDPISEHNRLYWYRQTLGQGPEFLTYFQNEAQLEKSRLLSDRFSAERPKGSFSTLEIQRTEQGDSAMYLCASSHHRDRNTEAFFGQGTRLTVV.

This rearrangement joins TRBV6-2 or TRBV6-3 to TRBJ2-4, with a weak D call TRBD2 (5 bases). This CDR3 has 16 amino acids. Trimming cost V 4 bases and J 7 bases, with 20 bases left between them. Germline V gives CDR1 MNHEY, CDR2 SVGEGT. This chain's CDR3 is CASSSPRDLAWNIQYF. The CDR3 nucleotides read TGTGCCAGCAGTTCCCCCAGAGATTTAGCGTGGAACATTCAGTACTTC.

There are many counts of this clonotype. V gene TRBV29-1 combines with J gene TRBJ1-4, with 8 bases that match TRBD1. Germline CDR1 reads SQVTM; CDR2 reads ANQGSEA. This CDR3 is built from 13 residues. The V gene end was trimmed by 7 bases and the J gene end by 9 bases; junction bases not matched to a gene: 10. CDR3 DNA sequence: TGCAGCGCCCTCGGACAGGGTGGGAAAAAACTGTTTTTT. As protein: CSALGQGGKKLFF.

This clonotype was counted only a few times. The V and J genes are TRBV5-5 and TRBJ1-1; D is undetermined. Germline assignment: CDR1 SGHKS and CDR2 YYEKEE (reference sequence). The CDR3 has 15 residues. Trimming shortened V by 0 bases and J by 0 bases, and 9 bases separated the two germline ends. The CDR3 DNA follows: TGTGCCAGCAGCTTGGAGGGCAGGATGAACACTGAAGCTTTCTTT. This sequence encodes CASSLEGRMNTEAFF.

In its sample, this clonotype was seen a few times. This chain connects TRBV5-1 to TRBJ2-5; no clear D. V lost 2 bases and J lost 4, with 12 bases in between. The CDR3 is made up of 14 amino acids. Germline V gene lookup returns CDR1 SGHRS and CDR2 YFSETQ. This CDR3 reads CASSFTSNLETQYF. The CDR3 region has the DNA TGCGCCAGCAGCTTTACCTCCAACCTAGAGACCCAGTACTTC.

This clonotype was seen a few times. V and J are TRBV7-2 and TRBJ2-7, with D perhaps matching TRBD1 or TRBD2 (7 bases each). The V gene lost 2 bases and the J gene lost 2 bases, with 13 bases spanning the gap. The germline gives CDR1 SGHTA, CDR2 FQGNSA. This CDR3 has 15 amino acids. The CDR3 sequence: CASSLTAGGAYEQYF. The CDR3 nucleotides are TGTGCCAGCAGCTTAACTGCAGGGGGGGCCTACGAGCAGTACTTC.

This clonotype was picked up a small number of times. The genes are TRBV20-1 and TRBJ2-3; D unclear. V lost 4 bases and J 0 bases, leaving 11 bases between the germline ends. CDR1 is DFQATT and CDR2 is SNEGSKA in the germline V gene (reference sequence). The CDR3 consists of 14 residues. CDR3 bases: TGCAGTGCTACAGGCACTGATAGCACAGATACGCAGTATTTT. Amino acid sequence: CSATGTDSTDTQYF.

V is TRBV12-3 or TRBV12-4 and J is TRBJ1-2; no clear D gene. The CDR3 totals 13 residues. V was cut by 7 bases and J by 4 bases, with 13 bases left in between. For the CDR3, the DNA is TGTGCCAGCAATGGCGAATTCTCCTATGGCTACACCTTC. As protein: CASNGEFSYGYTF.

This clonotype has only a few counts. The chain couples TRBV29-1 to TRBJ2-7, with TRBD2 identical over 11 bases. The CDR3 length is 14 residues. V lost 6 bases to trimming and J lost 3 bases; unmatched junction nucleotides: 7. Per the germline V gene, CDR1 is SQVTM and CDR2 is ANQGSEA. The CDR3 DNA follows: TGCAGCGTCGACAGGGGGACTAGCGGCTACGAGCAGTACTTC. This codes for CSVDRGTSGYEQYF.

Only a few counts were recorded for this clonotype. J is TRBJ2-1 and V is TRBV6-2 or TRBV6-3; TRBD2 aligns across 7 bases. Germline CDR1 and CDR2: MNHEY and SVGEGT. V dropped 8 bases and J dropped 9; count of bases not matched to a gene: 37. This CDR3 is built from 22 residues. The CDR3 is CASSRLGTDRMFLAARGGEQFF. CDR3 DNA: TGTGCCAGCTCTAGACTAGGTACAGATCGAATGTTTCTAGCGGCCCGCGGCGGTGAGCAGTTCTTC.

This clonotype showed up many times. This chain uses TRBV5-5 with TRBJ2-1; D remains unclear. This CDR3 has 14 amino acids. Germline V lookup: CDR1 SGHKS, CDR2 YYEKEE (reference sequence). V lost 4 bases to trimming and J lost 5 bases, with 13 bases between them. CDR3 amino acids: CASSRLYRDNEQFF. As DNA, the CDR3 is TGTGCCAGCAGCCGTTTATACAGAGACAATGAGCAGTTCTTC.

A single count supports this clonotype. This chain connects TRBV5-1 to TRBJ1-2; D is ambiguous. Germline CDR1 SGHRS, CDR2 YFSETQ. Trimming took 4 bases from V and 0 from J, leaving 13 bases between them. The CDR3 is made up of 15 amino acids. The CDR3 DNA reads as TGCGCCAGCAGCCTAACGGGCGGACCTAACTATGGCTACACCTTC. This sequence encodes CASSLTGGPNYGYTF.

This clonotype was seen more than once but under ten times. This chain links TRBV6-1 with TRBJ1-1, with D possibly TRBD1 on 6 matching bases. Per germline, CDR1 MNHNS and CDR2 SASEGT. V lost 11 bases and J lost 11, with 15 bases in between. This CDR3 region has 10 residues. In DNA, the CDR3 is TGTGCCCACGAGCGGGGGGCCGCTTTCTTT. Protein: CAHERGAAFF.

This clonotype was detected many times. The chain links TRBV6-1 to TRBJ2-7; 14 bases align to TRBD2. This CDR3 has 13 residues. Germline loops: CDR1 MNHNS, CDR2 SASEGT. The V and J ends lost 7 bases and 7 bases, in that order; junction bases with no gene match: 3. CDR3 nucleotides: TGTGCCAGCAAGACTAGCGGGAGGGGGGAGCAGTACTTC. Translated: CASKTSGRGEQYF.

There are a few counts of this clonotype. The rearrangement uses TRBV5-1 and TRBJ2-1, with D possibly being TRBD2 (6 bases). The V and J ends lost 2 bases and 6 bases respectively, with 27 bases between them. CDR1 and CDR2 from the germline V gene are SGHRS and YFSETQ. The CDR3 spans 19 residues. The CDR3 region has the DNA TGCGCCAGCAGCTTTTCGGGGGTACATGGTGTCGGGCGGTCCAATGAGCAGTTCTTC. It is translated as CASSFSGVHGVGRSNEQFF.

This clonotype was seen a handful of times. This chain joins TRBV15 and TRBJ2-5; 7 bases align to TRBD1. The V and J ends lost 5 bases and 5 bases, in that order; junction bases with no gene match: 11. The CDR3 contains 15 residues. In germline, CDR1 is LNHNV, CDR2 YYDKDF (reference sequence). Here the CDR3 DNA reads TGTGCCACCAGCGGAAGACAGGGTGGTGTGGAGACCCAGTACTTC. Its translation: CATSGRQGGVETQYF.